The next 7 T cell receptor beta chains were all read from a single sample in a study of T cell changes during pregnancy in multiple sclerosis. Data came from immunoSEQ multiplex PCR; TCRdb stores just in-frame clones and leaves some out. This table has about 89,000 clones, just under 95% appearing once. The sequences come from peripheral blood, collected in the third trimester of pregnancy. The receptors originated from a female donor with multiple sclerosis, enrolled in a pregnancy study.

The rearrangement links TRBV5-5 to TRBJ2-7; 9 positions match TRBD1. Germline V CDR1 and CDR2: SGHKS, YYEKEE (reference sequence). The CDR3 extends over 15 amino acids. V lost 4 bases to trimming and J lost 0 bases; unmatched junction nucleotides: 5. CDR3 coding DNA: TGTGCCAGCAGCCTAGGGACAGGGACCTCCTACGAGCAGTACTTC. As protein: CASSLGTGTSYEQYF.

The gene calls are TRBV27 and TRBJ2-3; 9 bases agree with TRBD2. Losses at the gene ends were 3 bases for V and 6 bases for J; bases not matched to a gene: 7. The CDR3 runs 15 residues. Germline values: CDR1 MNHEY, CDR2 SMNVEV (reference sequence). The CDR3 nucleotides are TGTGCCAGCAGTTTGCGGCGGGAGGGCGGGGATACGCAGTATTTT. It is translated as CASSLRREGGDTQYF.

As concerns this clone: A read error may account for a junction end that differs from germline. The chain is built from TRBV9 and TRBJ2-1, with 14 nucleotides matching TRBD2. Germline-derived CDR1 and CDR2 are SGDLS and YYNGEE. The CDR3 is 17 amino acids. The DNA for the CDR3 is TGTGCCAGCAGTGTAGGACTAGCGGGAGGCCCTCCCCATGAGCAGTTCTTC. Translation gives CASSVGLAGGPPHEQFF.

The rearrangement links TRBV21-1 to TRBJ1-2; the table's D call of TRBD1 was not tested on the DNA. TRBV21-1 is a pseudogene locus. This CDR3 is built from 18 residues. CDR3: CASSLRRQGENAVYGYTF. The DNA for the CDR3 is TGTGCCAGCAGCCTTCGACGACAGGGGGAGAACGCGGTCTATGGCTACACCTTC.

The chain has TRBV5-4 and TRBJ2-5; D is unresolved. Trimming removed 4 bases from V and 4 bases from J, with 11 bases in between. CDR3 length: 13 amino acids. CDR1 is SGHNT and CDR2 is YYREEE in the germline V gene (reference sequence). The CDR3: CASSNQLPETQYF. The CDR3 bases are TGTGCCAGCAGCAACCAACTCCCAGAGACCCAGTACTTC. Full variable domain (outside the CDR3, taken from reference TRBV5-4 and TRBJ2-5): ETGVTQSPTHLIKTRGQQVTLRCSSQSGHNTVSWYQQALGQGPQFIFQYYREEENGRGNFPPRFSGLQFPNYSSELNVNALELDDSALYLCASSNQLPETQYFGPGTRLLVL.

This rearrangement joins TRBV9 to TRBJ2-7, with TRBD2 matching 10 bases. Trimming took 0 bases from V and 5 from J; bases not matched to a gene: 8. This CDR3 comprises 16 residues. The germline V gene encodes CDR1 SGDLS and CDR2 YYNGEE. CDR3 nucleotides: TGTGCCAGCAGCGTAGGTCTAGCGGGAGCCTGGAACGAGCAGTACTTC. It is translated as CASSVGLAGAWNEQYF. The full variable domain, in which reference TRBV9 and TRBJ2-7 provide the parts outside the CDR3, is DSGVTQTPKHLITATGQRVTLRCSPRSGDLSVYWYQQSLDQGLQFLIQYYNGEERAKGNILERFSAQQFPDLHSELNLSSLELGDSALYFCASSVGLAGAWNEQYFGPGTRLTVT.

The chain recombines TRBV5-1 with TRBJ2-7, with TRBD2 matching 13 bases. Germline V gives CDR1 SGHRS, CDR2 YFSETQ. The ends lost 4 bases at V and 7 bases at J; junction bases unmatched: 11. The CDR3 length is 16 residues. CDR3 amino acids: CASSLRLAGGTMEQYF. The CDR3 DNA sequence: TGCGCCAGCAGCCTCAGACTAGCGGGAGGTACCATGGAGCAGTACTTC.